Listed here are 17 T cell receptor beta chains from one sample, sequenced in a study of T cells in Graves' hyperthyroidism and ophthalmopathy. TCR beta CDR3 sequences were amplified from RNA transcripts. The primer set for the first-round RT-PCR of the TCR CDR3 was HTBI. Using its own MiXCR run on the multiplex PCR reads, TCRdb lists one record per CDR3 protein. The data contain around 350,000 distinct CDR3 sequences, roughly 13% of them seen just once; the ten biggest clones take up roughly 8.3%. The sequenced sample consisted of blood. The receptors derive from a woman aged 18-35 years with Graves' hyperthyroidism.

This clonotype was counted a few times. This sequence joins TRBV14 and TRBJ2-2; TRBD2 is a possible D gene (6 bases). Between the trimmed V and J ends, which lost 1 base and 6 bases, there was a span of 15 bases. The CDR3 runs to 16 residues. Germline values: CDR1 SGHDN, CDR2 FVKESK. Here the CDR3 reads CASSQGERERSGELFF. The CDR3, as DNA: TGTGCCAGCAGCCAAGGTGAACGGGAGCGGTCCGGGGAGCTGTTTTTT.

The sample holds a few counts of this clonotype. V and J are TRBV15 and TRBJ2-5; the match to TRBD2 covers 11 bases. The ends lost 0 bases at V and 5 bases at J; junction bases unmatched: 5. There are 16 residues in the CDR3. Per germline, CDR1 LNHNV and CDR2 YYDKDF (reference sequence). The CDR3 sequence is CATSRDLLAGEETQYF. The CDR3 nucleotides read TGTGCCACCAGCAGAGATCTACTAGCGGGAGAGGAGACCCAGTACTTC. The full variable domain, rest sourced from reference TRBV15 and TRBJ2-5, is DAMVIQNPRYQVTQFGKPVTLSCSQTLNHNVMYWYQQKSSQAPKLLFHYYDKDFNNEADTPDNFQSRRPNTSFCFLDIRSPGLGDTAMYLCATSRDLLAGEETQYFGPGTRLLVL.

A remark on this clonotype: It may be a read error: a sequence one base away is much more abundant. This chain connects TRBV2 to TRBJ1-1, with D possibly being TRBD1 (6 bases). In germline, CDR1 is SNHLY, CDR2 FYNNEI. This CDR3 spans 14 amino acids. CDR3 protein: CASGGGVKGTEALF. In DNA form, the CDR3 reads TGTGCCAGCGGGGGCGGTGTCAAGGGCACTGAAGCTCTCTTT.

The table lists this clonotype with a few counts. The rearrangement uses TRBV19 and TRBJ1-1; D is undetermined. Germline V gene lookup returns CDR1 LNHDA and CDR2 SQIVND (reference sequence). V lost 2 bases and J 0 bases, leaving 22 bases between the germline ends. This CDR3 comprises 19 residues. The CDR3 nucleotides are TGTGCCAGTAGTATAAACTCAGCACATTACGTTTCAATGAACACTGAAGCTTTCTTT. This codes for CASSINSAHYVSMNTEAFF. Looking up the rest from reference TRBV19 and TRBJ1-1 gives the full variable domain: DGGITQSPKYLFRKEGQNVTLSCEQNLNHDAMYWYRQDPGQGLRLIYYSQIVNDFQKGDIAEGYSVSREKKESFPLTVTSAQKNPTAFYLCASSINSAHYVSMNTEAFFGQGTRLTVV.

This clonotype was counted ten times or more. The genes are TRBV20-1 and TRBJ2-3; D perhaps matches TRBD2 (5 bases). Germline CDR1 is DFQATT and CDR2 is SNEGSKA (reference sequence). Trimming left V 6 bases short and J 5 bases short, with 18 bases between. This CDR3 has 14 amino acids. Here the CDR3 DNA reads TGCAGTGCCAGGTGGGCCTCGGCGGGAGATACGCAGTATTTT. Encoded protein: CSARWASAGDTQYF.

V gene TRBV5-1 combines with J gene TRBJ2-5, with D possibly being TRBD2 (5 bases). V dropped 0 bases and J dropped 6 bases, with 15 bases sitting between them. Germline CDR1 is SGHRS and CDR2 is YFSETQ. This CDR3 has 15 amino acids. DNA for the CDR3: TGCGCCAGCAGCTTGGGGTCTACCGGGGTCAAGACCCAGTACTTC. Translation: CASSLGSTGVKTQYF.

This clonotype was seen a handful of times. The gene calls are TRBV27 and TRBJ2-2, with D possibly being TRBD2 (6 bases). The CDR3 length is 15 residues. Germline CDR1 and CDR2: MNHEY and SMNVEV (reference sequence). V was shortened by 4 bases and J by 4 bases, with 13 bases between the two germline ends. The CDR3: CASSSRRGFTGELFF. CDR3 DNA sequence: TGTGCCAGCAGTTCCCGGCGGGGATTCACCGGGGAGCTGTTTTTT.

In this sample, this clonotype turned up many times. This chain connects TRBV11-3 to TRBJ2-1, with 14 bases lining up with TRBD2. V was pared by 3 bases and J by 6 bases, with 1 base of the junction left unmatched. Per the germline V gene, CDR1 is SGHNT and CDR2 is YENEEA. The length of the CDR3 is 15 residues. The CDR3 sequence is CASSFGTSGSNEQFF. Written as DNA, the CDR3 is TGTGCCAGCAGCTTCGGGACTAGCGGGAGCAATGAGCAGTTCTTC.

This clonotype was observed many times. V and J are TRBV7-9 and TRBJ2-5, with a possible D match to TRBD2 (6 bases). The CDR3 is made up of 14 amino acids. The germline V and J ends were trimmed by 0 bases and 2 bases, with 7 bases remaining between them. Germline assignment: CDR1 SEHNR and CDR2 FQNEAQ (reference sequence). The DNA for the CDR3 is TGTGCCAGCAGCTTAGCGGGACTTCAAGAGACCCAGTACTTC. The encoded protein is CASSLAGLQETQYF.

This clonotype was recorded at least ten times. This rearrangement joins TRBV18 to TRBJ1-3; D uncertain. The CDR3 totals 15 residues. Trimming stripped 0 bases from V and 0 bases from J, with 6 bases between. Per germline, CDR1 KGHSH and CDR2 LQKENI. CDR3 sequence: CASSPPSGSGNTIYF. The CDR3 DNA reads as TGTGCCAGCTCACCACCGTCAGGCTCTGGAAACACCATATATTTT.

This clonotype was recorded at least ten times. The J gene is TRBJ2-3, the V gene TRBV6-1, with a tentative D call TRBD2 (5 bases). This CDR3 has 15 residues. The V gene's germline CDR1 is MNHNS and CDR2 SASEGT. Trimming removed 5 bases from V and 4 bases from J, with 16 bases in between. CDR3 coding DNA: TGTGCCAGCAGTTACAAATCAAGCGGCGCAGATACGCAGTATTTT. Its protein is CASSYKSSGADTQYF.

The chain uses TRBV24-1 and TRBJ2-2; 9 bases map to TRBD1. CDR3 length: 14 amino acids. With 7 bases clipped from V and 6 bases from J, the junction kept 5 bases outside the gene matches. Germline V gene data show CDR1 as KGHDR and CDR2 as SFDVKD. The CDR3 bases are TGTGCCACCAGGAGGGGACAGGGCCCCGGGGAGCTGTTTTTT. Amino acids: CATRRGQGPGELFF.

This clonotype appeared many times. The chain links TRBV11-2 to TRBJ2-1, with D possibly matching TRBD2 (7 bases). The ends were cut back, 7 bases at V and 9 bases at J, with 22 bases in the middle. Germline lookup yields CDR1 SGHAT and CDR2 FQNNGV. This CDR3 is 15 amino acids long. The CDR3 DNA is TGTGCCAGCACCTCGACCCGGGGGGCCTCCTCTGAGCAGTTCTTC. It codes for CASTSTRGASSEQFF.

This clonotype came up a few times. V usage is TRBV20-1 and J usage is TRBJ2-2; 11 positions match TRBD2. V gave up 0 bases and J gave up 5 bases; unmatched junction bases: 11. This CDR3 has 18 amino acids. Germline CDR1 reads DFQATT; CDR2 reads SNEGSKA (reference sequence). The CDR3 DNA sequence: TGCAGTGCTAGAGATCGGGGAGGCCTAGCGGGGGGTACCGGGGAGCTGTTTTTT. Protein sequence: CSARDRGGLAGGTGELFF.

There are many counts of this clonotype. The J gene is TRBJ1-6, the V gene TRBV20-1; D unclear. CDR1 and CDR2 (germline): DFQATT, SNEGSKA (reference sequence). This CDR3 comprises 13 residues. The V and J ends lost 4 bases and 2 bases respectively, with 6 bases between them. The CDR3 DNA is TGCAGTGCTATACTGACCTATAATTCACCCCTCCACTTT. This gives the protein CSAILTYNSPLHF.

A note on this clonotype: At one end the junction does not follow the germline gene, possibly because of a read error. The V gene is TRBV7-7, the J gene TRBJ2-5, with TRBD2 identical over 7 bases. Germline V gives CDR1 SSHAT, CDR2 FNYEAQ (reference sequence). This CDR3 is 17 amino acids long. CDR3 protein: CASSLVPPGGTQETQYF. As DNA, the CDR3 is TGTGCTAGCAGCTTAGTCCCTCCGGGAGGAACCCAAGAGACCCAGTACTTC.

The V gene is TRBV2, the J gene TRBJ2-7; 7 bases match TRBD2. The V and J ends lost 3 bases and 6 bases, in that order; junction bases with no gene match: 5. CDR1 and CDR2 (germline): SNHLY, FYNNEI. The CDR3 spans 13 residues. CDR3 coding DNA: TGTGCCAGCAGTGAGGAGACTAGCTCCGAGCAGTACTTC. Translation: CASSEETSSEQYF.